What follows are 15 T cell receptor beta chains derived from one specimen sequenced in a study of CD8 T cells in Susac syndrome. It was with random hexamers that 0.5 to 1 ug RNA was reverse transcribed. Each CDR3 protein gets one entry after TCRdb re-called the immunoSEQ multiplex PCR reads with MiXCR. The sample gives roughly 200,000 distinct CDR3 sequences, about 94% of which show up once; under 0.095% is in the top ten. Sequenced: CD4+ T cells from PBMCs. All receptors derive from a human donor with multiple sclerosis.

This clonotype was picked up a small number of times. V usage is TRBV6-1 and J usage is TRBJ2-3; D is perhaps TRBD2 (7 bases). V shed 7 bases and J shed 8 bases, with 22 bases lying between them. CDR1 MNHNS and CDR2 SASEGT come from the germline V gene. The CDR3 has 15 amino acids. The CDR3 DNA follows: TGTGCCAGCATGGCAACGGGGGGCTTTTTGGGTACGCAGTATTTT. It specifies CASMATGGFLGTQYF.

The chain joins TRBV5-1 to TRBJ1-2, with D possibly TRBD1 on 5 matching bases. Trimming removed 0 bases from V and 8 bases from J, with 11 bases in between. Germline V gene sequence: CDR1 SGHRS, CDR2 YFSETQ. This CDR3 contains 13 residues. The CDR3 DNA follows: TGCGCCAGCAGCTTGGCTCAGGGTGACGGCTACACCTTC. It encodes CASSLAQGDGYTF. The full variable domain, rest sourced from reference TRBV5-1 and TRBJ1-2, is KAGVTQTPRYLIKTRGQQVTLSCSPISGHRSVSWYQQTPGQGLQFLFEYFSETQRNKGNFPGRFSGRQFSNSRSEMNVSTLELGDSALYLCASSLAQGDGYTFGSGTRLTVV.

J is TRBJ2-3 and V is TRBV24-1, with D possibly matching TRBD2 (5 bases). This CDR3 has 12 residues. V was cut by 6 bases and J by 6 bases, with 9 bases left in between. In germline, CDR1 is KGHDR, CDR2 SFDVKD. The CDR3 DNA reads TGTGCCACCAGTTTGAGGGCTGATACGCAGTATTTT. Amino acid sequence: CATSLRADTQYF.

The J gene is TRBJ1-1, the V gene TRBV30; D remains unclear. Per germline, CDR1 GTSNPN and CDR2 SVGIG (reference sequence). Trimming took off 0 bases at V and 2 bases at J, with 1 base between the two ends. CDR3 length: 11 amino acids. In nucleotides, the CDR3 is TGTGCCTGGAGTGTCAACACTGAAGCTTTCTTT. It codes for CAWSVNTEAFF.

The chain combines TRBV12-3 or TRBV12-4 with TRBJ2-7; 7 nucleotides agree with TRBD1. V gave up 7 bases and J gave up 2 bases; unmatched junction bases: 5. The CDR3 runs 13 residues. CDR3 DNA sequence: TGTGCCAGCACCTCTCAGGGGGCCTACGAGCAGTACTTC. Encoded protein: CASTSQGAYEQYF.

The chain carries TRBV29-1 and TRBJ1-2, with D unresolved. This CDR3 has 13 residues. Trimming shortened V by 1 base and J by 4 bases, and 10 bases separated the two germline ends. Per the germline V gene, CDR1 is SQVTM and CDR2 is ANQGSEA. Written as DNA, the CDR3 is TGCAGCGTTGAAGTAGATTCTCGCTATGGCTACACCTTC. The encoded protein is CSVEVDSRYGYTF. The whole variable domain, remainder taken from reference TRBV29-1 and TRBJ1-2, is SAVISQKPSRDICQRGTSLTIQCQVDSQVTMMFWYRQQPGQSLTLIATANQGSEATYESGFVIDKFPISRPNLTFSTLTVSNMSPEDSSIYLCSVEVDSRYGYTFGSGTRLTVV.

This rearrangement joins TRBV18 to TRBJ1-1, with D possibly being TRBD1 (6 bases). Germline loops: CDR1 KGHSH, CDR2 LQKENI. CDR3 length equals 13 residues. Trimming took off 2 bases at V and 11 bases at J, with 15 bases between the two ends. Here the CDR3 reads CASSPGRTAKAFF. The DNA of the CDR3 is TGTGCCAGCTCACCAGGGCGGACAGCTAAGGCTTTCTTT.

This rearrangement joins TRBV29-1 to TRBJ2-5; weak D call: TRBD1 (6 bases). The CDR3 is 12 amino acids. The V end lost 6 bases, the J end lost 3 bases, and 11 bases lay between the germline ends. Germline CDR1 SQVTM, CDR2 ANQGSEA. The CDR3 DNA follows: TGCAGCGTCTTATCAGGGGAAGAGACCCAGTACTTC. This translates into CSVLSGEETQYF.

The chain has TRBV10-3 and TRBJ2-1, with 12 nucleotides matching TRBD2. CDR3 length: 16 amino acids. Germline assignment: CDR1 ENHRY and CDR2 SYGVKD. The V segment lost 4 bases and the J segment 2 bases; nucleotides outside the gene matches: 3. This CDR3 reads CAISGPSGGAYNEQFF. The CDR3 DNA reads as TGTGCCATCAGTGGCCCTAGCGGGGGGGCCTACAATGAGCAGTTCTTC.

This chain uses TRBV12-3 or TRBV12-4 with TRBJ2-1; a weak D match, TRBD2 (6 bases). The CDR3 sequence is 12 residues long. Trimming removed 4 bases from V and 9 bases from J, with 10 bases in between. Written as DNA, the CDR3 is TGTGCCAGCAGTTGGATGACTAGTGAGCAGTTCTTC. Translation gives CASSWMTSEQFF.

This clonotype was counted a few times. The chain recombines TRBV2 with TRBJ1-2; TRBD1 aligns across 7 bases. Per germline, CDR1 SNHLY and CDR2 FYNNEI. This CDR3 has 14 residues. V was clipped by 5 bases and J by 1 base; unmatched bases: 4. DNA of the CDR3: TGTGCCAGCAGTTATAGACAGGGTAACTATGGCTACACCTTC. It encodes CASSYRQGNYGYTF.

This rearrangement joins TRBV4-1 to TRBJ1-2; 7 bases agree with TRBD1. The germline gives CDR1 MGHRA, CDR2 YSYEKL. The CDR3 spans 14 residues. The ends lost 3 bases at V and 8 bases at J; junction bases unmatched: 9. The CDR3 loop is CASSQRDSRGGYTF. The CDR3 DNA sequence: TGCGCCAGCAGCCAGAGGGACAGTAGAGGCGGCTACACCTTC.

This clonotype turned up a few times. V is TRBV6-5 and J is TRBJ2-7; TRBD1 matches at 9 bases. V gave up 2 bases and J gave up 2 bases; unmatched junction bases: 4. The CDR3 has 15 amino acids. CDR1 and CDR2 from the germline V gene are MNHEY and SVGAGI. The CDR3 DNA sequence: TGTGCCAGCAGTTACGCTGGACAGGGGCCCTACGAGCAGTACTTC. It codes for CASSYAGQGPYEQYF.

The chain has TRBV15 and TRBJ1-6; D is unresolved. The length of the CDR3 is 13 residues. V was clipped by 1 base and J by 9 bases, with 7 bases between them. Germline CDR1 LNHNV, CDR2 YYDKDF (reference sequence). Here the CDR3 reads CATSRGVGSPLHF. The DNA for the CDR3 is TGTGCCACCAGCAGAGGAGTCGGTTCACCCCTCCACTTT.

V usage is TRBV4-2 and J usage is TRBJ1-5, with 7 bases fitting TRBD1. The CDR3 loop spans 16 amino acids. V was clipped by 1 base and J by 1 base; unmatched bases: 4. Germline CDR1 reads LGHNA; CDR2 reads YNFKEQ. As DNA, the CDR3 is TGTGCCAGCAGCCAAGCCGACAGGGTAAGCAATCAGCCCCAGCATTTT. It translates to CASSQADRVSNQPQHF.